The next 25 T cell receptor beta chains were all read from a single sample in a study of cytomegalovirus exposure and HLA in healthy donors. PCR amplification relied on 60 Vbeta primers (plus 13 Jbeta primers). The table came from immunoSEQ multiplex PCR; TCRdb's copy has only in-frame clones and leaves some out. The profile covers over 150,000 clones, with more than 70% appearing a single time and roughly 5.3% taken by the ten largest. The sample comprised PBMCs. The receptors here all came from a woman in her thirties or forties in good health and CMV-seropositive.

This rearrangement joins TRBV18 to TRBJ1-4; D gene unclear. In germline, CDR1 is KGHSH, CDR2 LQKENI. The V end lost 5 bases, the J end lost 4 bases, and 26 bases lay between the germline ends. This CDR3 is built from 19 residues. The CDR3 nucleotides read TGTGCCAGCTCATCCTCCCCCCCTGTAAGCCGACAAGATAATGAAAAACTGTTTTTT. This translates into CASSSSPPVSRQDNEKLFF.

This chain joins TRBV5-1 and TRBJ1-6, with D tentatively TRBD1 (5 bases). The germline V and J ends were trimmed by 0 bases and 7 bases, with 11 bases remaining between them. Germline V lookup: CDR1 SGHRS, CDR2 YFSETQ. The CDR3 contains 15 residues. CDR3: CASSLAVAGNSPLHF. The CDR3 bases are TGCGCCAGCAGCTTGGCCGTGGCAGGGAATTCACCCCTCCACTTT.

The CDR3 sequence is CASSFGQGSNSPLHF. The CDR3 DNA is TGCGCCAGCAGCTTTGGACAGGGAAGTAATTCACCCCTCCACTTT. This chain uses TRBV5-1 with TRBJ1-6; 8 nucleotides match TRBD1. Germline-derived CDR1 and CDR2 are SGHRS and YFSETQ. Germline trimming cut 2 bases from V and 6 bases from J; bases unmatched to any gene: 4. CDR3 length: 15 amino acids.

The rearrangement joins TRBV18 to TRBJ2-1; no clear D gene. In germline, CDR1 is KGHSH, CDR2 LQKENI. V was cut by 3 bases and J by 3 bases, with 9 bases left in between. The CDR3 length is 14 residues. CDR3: CASSPETFYNEQFF. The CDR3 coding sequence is TGTGCCAGCTCACCCGAGACATTCTACAATGAGCAGTTCTTC.

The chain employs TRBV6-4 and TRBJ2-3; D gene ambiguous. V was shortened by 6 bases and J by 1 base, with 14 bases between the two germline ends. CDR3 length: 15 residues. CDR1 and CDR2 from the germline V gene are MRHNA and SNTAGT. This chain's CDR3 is CASSLRGPGTDTQYF. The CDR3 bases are TGTGCCAGCAGCCTCCGAGGCCCCGGCACAGATACGCAGTATTTT.

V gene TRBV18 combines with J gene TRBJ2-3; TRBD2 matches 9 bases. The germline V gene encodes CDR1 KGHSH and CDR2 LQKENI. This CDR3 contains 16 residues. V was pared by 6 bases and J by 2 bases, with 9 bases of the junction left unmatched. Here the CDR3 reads CASSPWTSANTDTQYF. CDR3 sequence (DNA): TGTGCCAGCTCTCCTTGGACTAGCGCAAACACAGATACGCAGTATTTT.

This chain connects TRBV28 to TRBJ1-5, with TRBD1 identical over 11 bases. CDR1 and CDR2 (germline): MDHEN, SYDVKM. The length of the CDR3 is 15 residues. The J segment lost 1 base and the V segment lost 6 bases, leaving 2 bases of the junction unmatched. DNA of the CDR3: TGTGCCAGCAGCGGGACAGGGGGAAGCAATCAGCCCCAGCATTTT. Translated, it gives CASSGTGGSNQPQHF.

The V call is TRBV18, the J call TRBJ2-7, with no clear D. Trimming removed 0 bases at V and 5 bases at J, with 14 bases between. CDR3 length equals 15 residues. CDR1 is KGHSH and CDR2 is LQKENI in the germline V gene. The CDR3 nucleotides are TGTGCCAGCTCACCACCCCGACAAAACATCGACGAGCAGTACTTC. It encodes CASSPPRQNIDEQYF. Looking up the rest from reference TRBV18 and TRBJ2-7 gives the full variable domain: NAGVMQNPRHLVRRRGQEARLRCSPMKGHSHVYWYRQLPEEGLKFMVYLQKENIIDESGMPKERFSAEFPKEGPSILRIQQVVRGDSAAYFCASSPPRQNIDEQYFGPGTRLTVT.

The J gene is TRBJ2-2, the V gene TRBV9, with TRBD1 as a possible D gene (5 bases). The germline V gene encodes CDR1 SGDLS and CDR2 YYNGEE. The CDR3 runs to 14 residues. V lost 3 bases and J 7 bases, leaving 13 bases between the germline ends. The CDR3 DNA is TGTGCCAGCAGCGCCATGGCAGGGCGCGGGGAGCTGTTTTTT. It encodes CASSAMAGRGELFF. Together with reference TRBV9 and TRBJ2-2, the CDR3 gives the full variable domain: DSGVTQTPKHLITATGQRVTLRCSPRSGDLSVYWYQQSLDQGLQFLIQYYNGEERAKGNILERFSAQQFPDLHSELNLSSLELGDSALYFCASSAMAGRGELFFGEGSRLTVL.

Written as DNA, the CDR3 is TGCGCCAGCAGCTTGGTTTCGGTACTGAACACTGAAGCTTTCTTT. Protein sequence: CASSLVSVLNTEAFF. The chain joins TRBV5-1 to TRBJ1-1; D unclear. Trimming took off 0 bases at V and 0 bases at J, with 9 bases between the two ends. The CDR3 spans 15 residues. Germline-derived CDR1 and CDR2 are SGHRS and YFSETQ.

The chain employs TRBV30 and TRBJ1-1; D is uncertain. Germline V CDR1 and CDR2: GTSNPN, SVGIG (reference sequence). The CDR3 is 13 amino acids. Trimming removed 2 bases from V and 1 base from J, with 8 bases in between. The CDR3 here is CAWSPLRNTEAFF. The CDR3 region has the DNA TGTGCCTGGAGTCCTCTCAGGAACACTGAAGCTTTCTTT.

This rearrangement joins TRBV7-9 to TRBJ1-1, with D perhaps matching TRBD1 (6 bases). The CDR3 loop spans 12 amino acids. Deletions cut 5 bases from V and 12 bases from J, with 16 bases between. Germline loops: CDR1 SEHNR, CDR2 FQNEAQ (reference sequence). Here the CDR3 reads CASSQKQGGTFF. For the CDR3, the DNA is TGTGCCAGCAGCCAAAAACAGGGCGGAACTTTCTTT.

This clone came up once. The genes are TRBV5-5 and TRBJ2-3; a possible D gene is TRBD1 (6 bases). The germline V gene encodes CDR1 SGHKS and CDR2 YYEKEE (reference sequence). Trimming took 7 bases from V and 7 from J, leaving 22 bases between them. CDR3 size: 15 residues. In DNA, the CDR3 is TGTGCCAGCGACATCGGCCCCTCAGGGGCAAATACGCAGTATTTT. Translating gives CASDIGPSGANTQYF.

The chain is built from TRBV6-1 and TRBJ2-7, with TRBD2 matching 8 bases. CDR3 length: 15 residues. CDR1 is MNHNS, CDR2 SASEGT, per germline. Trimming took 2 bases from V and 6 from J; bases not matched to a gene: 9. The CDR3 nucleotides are TGTGCCAGCAGTGAACTCGGAGCGGGAGTAGGCGAGCAGTACTTC. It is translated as CASSELGAGVGEQYF.

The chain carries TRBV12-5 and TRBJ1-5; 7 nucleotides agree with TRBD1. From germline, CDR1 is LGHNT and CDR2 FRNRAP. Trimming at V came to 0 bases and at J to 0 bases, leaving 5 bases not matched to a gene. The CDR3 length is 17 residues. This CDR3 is CASGLVVTGSSNQPQHF. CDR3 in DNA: TGTGCTAGTGGTTTGGTAGTGACAGGGAGTAGCAATCAGCCCCAGCATTTT.

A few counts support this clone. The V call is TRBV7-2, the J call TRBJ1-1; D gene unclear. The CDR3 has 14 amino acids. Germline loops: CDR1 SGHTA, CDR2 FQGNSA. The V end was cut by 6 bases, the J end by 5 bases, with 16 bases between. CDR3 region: CASRPLTGRTEAFF. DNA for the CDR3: TGTGCCAGCAGACCCTTGACGGGGAGGACTGAAGCTTTCTTT. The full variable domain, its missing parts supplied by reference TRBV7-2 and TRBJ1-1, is GAGVSQSPSNKVTEKGKDVELRCDPISGHTALYWYRQSLGQGLEFLIYFQGNSAPDKSGLPSDRFSAERTGGSVSTLTIQRTQQEDSAVYLCASRPLTGRTEAFFGQGTRLTVV.

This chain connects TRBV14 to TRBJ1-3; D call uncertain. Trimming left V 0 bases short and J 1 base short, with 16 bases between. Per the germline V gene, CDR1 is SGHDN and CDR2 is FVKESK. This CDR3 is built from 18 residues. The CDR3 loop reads CASSQEWSGTFSGNTIYF. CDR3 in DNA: TGTGCCAGCAGCCAAGAGTGGTCGGGTACTTTTTCTGGAAACACCATATATTTT. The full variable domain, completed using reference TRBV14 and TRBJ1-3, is EAGVTQFPSHSVIEKGQTVTLRCDPISGHDNLYWYRRVMGKEIKFLLHFVKESKQDESGMPNNRFLAERTGGTYSTLKVQPAELEDSGVYFCASSQEWSGTFSGNTIYFGEGSWLTVV.

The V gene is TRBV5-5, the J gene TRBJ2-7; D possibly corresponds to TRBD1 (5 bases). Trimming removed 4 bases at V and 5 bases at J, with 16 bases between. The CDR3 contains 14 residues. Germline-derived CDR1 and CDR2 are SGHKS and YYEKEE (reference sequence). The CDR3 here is CASSPIPRANEQYF. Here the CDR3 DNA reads TGTGCCAGCAGCCCCATACCCAGGGCCAACGAGCAGTACTTC.

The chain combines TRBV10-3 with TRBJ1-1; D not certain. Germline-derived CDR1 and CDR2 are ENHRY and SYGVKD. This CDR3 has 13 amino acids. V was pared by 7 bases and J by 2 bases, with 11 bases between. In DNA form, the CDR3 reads TGTGCCATCACGGCAGGCCTTAACACTGAAGCTTTCTTT. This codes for CAITAGLNTEAFF.

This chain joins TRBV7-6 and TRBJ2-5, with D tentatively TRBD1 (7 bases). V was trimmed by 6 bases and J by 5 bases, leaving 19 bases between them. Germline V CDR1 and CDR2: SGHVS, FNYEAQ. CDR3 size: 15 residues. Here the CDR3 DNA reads TGTGCCAGCAGATACCGAGGGGGCGGGATGGAGACCCAGTACTTC. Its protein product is CASRYRGGGMETQYF.

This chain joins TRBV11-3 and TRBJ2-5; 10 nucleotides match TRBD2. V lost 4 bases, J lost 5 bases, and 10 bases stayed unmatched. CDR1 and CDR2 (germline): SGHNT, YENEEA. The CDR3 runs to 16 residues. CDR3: CASSSSGRAIPETQYF. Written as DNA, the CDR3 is TGTGCCAGCAGCTCGAGCGGGAGGGCCATCCCCGAGACCCAGTACTTC.

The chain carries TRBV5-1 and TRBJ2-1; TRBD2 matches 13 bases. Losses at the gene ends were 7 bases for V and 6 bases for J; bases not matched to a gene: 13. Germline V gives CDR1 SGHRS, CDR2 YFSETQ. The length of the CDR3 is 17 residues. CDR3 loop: CASRRTGLAGNLNEQFF. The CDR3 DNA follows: TGCGCCAGCCGACGAACGGGACTAGCGGGGAACCTCAATGAGCAGTTCTTC. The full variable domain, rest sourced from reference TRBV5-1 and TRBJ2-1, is KAGVTQTPRYLIKTRGQQVTLSCSPISGHRSVSWYQQTPGQGLQFLFEYFSETQRNKGNFPGRFSGRQFSNSRSEMNVSTLELGDSALYLCASRRTGLAGNLNEQFFGPGTRLTVL.

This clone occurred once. The CDR3 region is CASSLGQVTEAFF. DNA of the CDR3: TGTGCCAGCAGCTTAGGTCAGGTCACTGAAGCTTTCTTT. The V call is TRBV13, the J call TRBJ1-1; D ambiguous. The V gene lost 0 bases and the J gene lost 4 bases, with 6 bases spanning the gap. This CDR3 is 13 amino acids long. Germline CDR1 and CDR2: PRHDT and FYEKMQ (reference sequence).

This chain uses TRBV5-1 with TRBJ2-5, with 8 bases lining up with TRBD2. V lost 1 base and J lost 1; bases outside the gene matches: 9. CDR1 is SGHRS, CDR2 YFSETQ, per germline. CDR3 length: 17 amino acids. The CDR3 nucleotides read TGCGCCAGCAGCTTGTTTGGTAGCGGGACTACCCAAGAGACCCAGTACTTC. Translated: CASSLFGSGTTQETQYF.

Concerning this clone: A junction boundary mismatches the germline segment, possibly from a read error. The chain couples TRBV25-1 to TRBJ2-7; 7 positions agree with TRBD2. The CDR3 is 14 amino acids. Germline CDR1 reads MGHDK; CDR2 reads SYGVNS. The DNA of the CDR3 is TGTGCCAGCAGCCAATCTAGCGGCTCCGACGAGCAGTACTTC. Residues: CASSQSSGSDEQYF.